A single sample gave rise to the 5 T cell receptor beta chains below, sequenced in a study of PD-1 blockade in classical Hodgkin lymphoma. Assay used: immunoSEQ multiplex PCR; TCRdb lists only in-frame clones, some missing. The data contain tens of thousands of clones, about 94% of them singletons. As to time point: cycle 4 day 1 (C4D1), after 6 weeks of nivolumab. Each patient experienced a relapse that followed autologous stem cell transplantation, and brentuximab vedotin exposure varied. Isolation of CD4+ T cells from thawed PBMCs was performed by magnetic negative selection. Specimen: CD4+ T cells from blood, collected before the fourth cycle of nivolumab. The receptor set was obtained from a human donor with classical Hodgkin lymphoma.

The chain is built from TRBV6-5 and TRBJ2-4, with 9 positions matching TRBD2. The CDR3 sequence is 15 residues long. The germline gives CDR1 MNHEY, CDR2 SVGAGI. V lost 2 bases to trimming and J lost 4 bases; unmatched junction nucleotides: 3. The CDR3 here is CASSYELAGKNIQYF. The CDR3 DNA follows: TGTGCCAGCAGTTACGAGCTAGCGGGAAAAAACATTCAGTACTTC.

The DNA of the CDR3 is TGTGCCAGCAGTTTAGTTCTGTCCTTGGACAATGAGCAGTTCTTC. Protein: CASSLVLSLDNEQFF. The V call is TRBV27, the J call TRBJ2-1; no firm D call. Germline-derived CDR1 and CDR2 are MNHEY and SMNVEV (reference sequence). This CDR3 has 15 amino acids. With 2 bases removed from V and 5 bases from J, the gap between germline ends came to 13 bases.

The chain employs TRBV28 and TRBJ1-2, with 7 bases identical to TRBD1. Germline assignment: CDR1 MDHEN and CDR2 SYDVKM. V was clipped by 1 base and J by 8 bases; unmatched bases: 13. CDR3 length: 16 residues. For the CDR3, the DNA is TGTGCCAGCAGTTTATATTCCGGGACAGCTCCTTTAGGCTACACCTTC. Protein product: CASSLYSGTAPLGYTF.

In this sample, this clone turned up once. The chain joins TRBV28 to TRBJ2-5; weak D call: TRBD2 (6 bases). Trimming took 2 bases from V and 5 from J, leaving 12 bases between them. The germline gives CDR1 MDHEN, CDR2 SYDVKM. The CDR3 loop spans 14 amino acids. CDR3 protein: CASSLRGIAETQYF. In nucleotides, the CDR3 is TGTGCCAGCAGTTTACGGGGGATTGCGGAGACCCAGTACTTC. The full variable domain, in which reference TRBV28 and TRBJ2-5 provide the parts outside the CDR3, is DVKVTQSSRYLVKRTGEKVFLECVQDMDHENMFWYRQDPGLGLRLIYFSYDVKMKEKGDIPEGYSVSREKKERFSLILESASTNQTSMYLCASSLRGIAETQYFGPGTRLLVL.

The chain joins TRBV5-4 to TRBJ2-7; either TRBD1 or TRBD2 may fit D (6 bases each). Trimming pared 4 bases from V and 4 bases from J, leaving 15 bases between. Germline values: CDR1 SGHNT, CDR2 YYREEE (reference sequence). This CDR3 region has 14 residues. The CDR3 protein is CASSQGRIIYEQYF. The CDR3 region has the DNA TGTGCCAGCAGCCAGGGGAGGATCATTTACGAGCAGTACTTC. The full variable domain, with the rest looked up from reference TRBV5-4 and TRBJ2-7, is ETGVTQSPTHLIKTRGQQVTLRCSSQSGHNTVSWYQQALGQGPQFIFQYYREEENGRGNFPPRFSGLQFPNYSSELNVNALELDDSALYLCASSQGRIIYEQYFGPGTRLTVT.